This T cell receptor (beta chain) was recovered during a study of vaccination and CD4 T cells after COVID-19. Study at large: With a range of 35 to 161, the median interval from diagnosis to drawing post-COVID samples was around 100 days. Researchers treated cells with overlapping spike peptides taken from SARS-CoV-2, HCoV-NL63, HCoV-OC43 and HCoV-229E.

The CDR3 is made up of 18 amino acids. Germline lookup yields CDR1 MDHEN and CDR2 SYDVKM. V lost 3 bases to trimming and J lost 2 bases, with 20 bases between them. In regard to this clonotype: The antigen is undetermined.

Treatment: roughly 11-day PBMC culture with coronavirus spike peptide pools or control peptides (ViraFEST assay). Cultured CD4+ T-cell DNA underwent Oncomine TCR Beta short-read sequencing. TCRdb passed the PCR reads through MiXCR, listing each CDR3 protein once. The sample comprises about 26,000 distinct CDR3 sequences, about 39% of which are singletons, and approximately 10% rests with the top ten. Sequenced material: CD4+ T cells from blood, cultured in vitro. The rearrangement uses TRBV28 and TRBJ1-5; tentatively, D is TRBD1 (5 bases). This receptor was taken from a human donor who had recovered from COVID-19. CDR3 DNA: TGTGCCAGCAGTTTTTATGACAGCCGCTCGATTGGCAATCAGCCCCAGCATTTT. Its protein is CASSFYDSRSIGNQPQHF. The whole variable domain, remainder taken from reference TRBV28 and TRBJ1-5, is DVKVTQSSRYLVKRTGEKVFLECVQDMDHENMFWYRQDPGLGLRLIYFSYDVKMKEKGDIPEGYSVSREKKERFSLILESASTNQTSMYLCASSFYDSRSIGNQPQHFGDGTRLSIL.